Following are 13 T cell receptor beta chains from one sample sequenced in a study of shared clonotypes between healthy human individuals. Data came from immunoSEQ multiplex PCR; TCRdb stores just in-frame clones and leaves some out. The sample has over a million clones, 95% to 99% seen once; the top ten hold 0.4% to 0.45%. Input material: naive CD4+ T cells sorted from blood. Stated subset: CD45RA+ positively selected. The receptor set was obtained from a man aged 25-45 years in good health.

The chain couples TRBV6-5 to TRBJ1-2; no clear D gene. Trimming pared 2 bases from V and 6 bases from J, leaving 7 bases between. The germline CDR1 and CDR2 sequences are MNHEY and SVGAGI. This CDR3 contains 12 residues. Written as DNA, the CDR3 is TGTGCCAGCAGTTACCGTGGGGATGGCTACACCTTC. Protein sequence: CASSYRGDGYTF.

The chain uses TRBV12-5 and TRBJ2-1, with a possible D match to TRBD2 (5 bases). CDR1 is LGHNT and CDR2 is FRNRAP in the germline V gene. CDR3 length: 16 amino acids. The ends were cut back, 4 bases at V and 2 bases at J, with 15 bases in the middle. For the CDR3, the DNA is TGTGCTAGTGGTTCTATAGCGCCTCCACCCTACAATGAGCAGTTCTTC. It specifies CASGSIAPPPYNEQFF.

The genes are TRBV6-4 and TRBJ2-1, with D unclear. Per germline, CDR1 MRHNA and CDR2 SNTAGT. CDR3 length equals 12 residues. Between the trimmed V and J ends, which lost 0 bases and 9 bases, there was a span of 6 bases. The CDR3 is CASSDSFGEQFF. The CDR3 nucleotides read TGTGCCAGCAGTGACTCGTTCGGTGAGCAGTTCTTC.

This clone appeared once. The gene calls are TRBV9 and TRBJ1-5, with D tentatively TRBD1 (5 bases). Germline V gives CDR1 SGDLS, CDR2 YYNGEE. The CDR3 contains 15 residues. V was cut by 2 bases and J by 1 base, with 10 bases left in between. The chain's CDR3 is CASSVSWGSNQPQHF. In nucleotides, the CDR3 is TGTGCCAGCAGCGTTTCGTGGGGGAGCAATCAGCCCCAGCATTTT.

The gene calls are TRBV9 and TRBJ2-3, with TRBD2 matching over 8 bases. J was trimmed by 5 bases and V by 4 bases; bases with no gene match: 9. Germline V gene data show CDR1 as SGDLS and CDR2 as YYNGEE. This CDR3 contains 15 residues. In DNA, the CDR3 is TGTGCCAGCAGCCCGAGAGCGGGAGAAGTAGATACGCAGTATTTT. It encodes CASSPRAGEVDTQYF.

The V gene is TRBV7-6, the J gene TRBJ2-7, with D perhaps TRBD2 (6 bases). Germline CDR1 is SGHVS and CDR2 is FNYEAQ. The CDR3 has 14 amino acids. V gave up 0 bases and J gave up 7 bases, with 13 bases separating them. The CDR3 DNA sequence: TGTGCCAGCAGCTTAGCGAACTCGGAGGGTGAGCAGTACTTC. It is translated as CASSLANSEGEQYF.

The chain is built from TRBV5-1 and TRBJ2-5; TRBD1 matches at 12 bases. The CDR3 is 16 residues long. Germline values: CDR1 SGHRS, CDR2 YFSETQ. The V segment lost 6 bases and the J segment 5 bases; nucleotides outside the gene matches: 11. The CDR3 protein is CASTVLGTGGKETQYF. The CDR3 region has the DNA TGCGCCAGCACCGTCCTGGGGACAGGGGGCAAGGAGACCCAGTACTTC. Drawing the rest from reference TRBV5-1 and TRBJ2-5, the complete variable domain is KAGVTQTPRYLIKTRGQQVTLSCSPISGHRSVSWYQQTPGQGLQFLFEYFSETQRNKGNFPGRFSGRQFSNSRSEMNVSTLELGDSALYLCASTVLGTGGKETQYFGPGTRLLVL.

The CDR3 region has the DNA TGTGCCAGCAGTCAGGACAGTACCTACAATGAGCAGTTCTTC. Translation: CASSQDSTYNEQFF. The chain carries TRBV6-4 and TRBJ2-1; weak D call: TRBD1 (6 bases). CDR1 and CDR2 from the germline V gene are MRHNA and SNTAGT. This CDR3 has 14 amino acids. The V end was cut by 5 bases, the J end by 2 bases, with 10 bases between.

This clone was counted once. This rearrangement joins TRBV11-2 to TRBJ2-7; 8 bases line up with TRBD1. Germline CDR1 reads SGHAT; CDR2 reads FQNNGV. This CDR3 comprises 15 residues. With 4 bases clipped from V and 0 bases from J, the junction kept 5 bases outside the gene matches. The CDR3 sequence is CASSSGQANSYEQYF. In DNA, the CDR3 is TGTGCCAGCAGCTCGGGACAGGCCAACTCCTACGAGCAGTACTTC.

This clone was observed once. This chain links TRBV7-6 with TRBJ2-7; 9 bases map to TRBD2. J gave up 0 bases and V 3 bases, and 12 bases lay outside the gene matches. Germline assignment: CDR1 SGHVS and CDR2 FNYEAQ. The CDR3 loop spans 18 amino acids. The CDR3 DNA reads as TGTGCCAGCAGCTTTTCCCCACCCTTAGCGGGAGTCTCCTACGAGCAGTACTTC. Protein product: CASSFSPPLAGVSYEQYF.

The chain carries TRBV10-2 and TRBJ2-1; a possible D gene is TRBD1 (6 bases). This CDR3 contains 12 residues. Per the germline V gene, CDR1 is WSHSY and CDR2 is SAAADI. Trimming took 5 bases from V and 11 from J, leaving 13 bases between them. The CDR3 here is CASSRWGTQQFF. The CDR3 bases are TGCGCCAGCAGTCGATGGGGGACACAGCAGTTCTTC.

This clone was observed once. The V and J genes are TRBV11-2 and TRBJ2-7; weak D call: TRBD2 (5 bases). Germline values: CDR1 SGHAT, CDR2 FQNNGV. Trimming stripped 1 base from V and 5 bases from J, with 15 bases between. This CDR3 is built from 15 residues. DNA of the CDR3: TGTGCCAGCAGCTTAGTTTGGGGAGTAAGAAACGAGCAGTACTTC. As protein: CASSLVWGVRNEQYF.

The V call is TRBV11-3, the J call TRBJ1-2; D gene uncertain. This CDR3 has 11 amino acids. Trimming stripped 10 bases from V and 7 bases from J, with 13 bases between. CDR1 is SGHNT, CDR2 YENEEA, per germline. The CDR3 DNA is TGTGCCAACCTGTGCTTGGGTGGCTACACCTTC. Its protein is CANLCLGGYTF.